Sequencing of this T cell receptor beta chain was carried out in a study of molecular identifiers for immune sequencing clone quantification. Whole-study findings and limits: Same-barcode identical TCR molecules could make highly expanded clones look smaller than they are. It was shown that clones above 20 RNA copies held over 99% of effector molecules, but under 1% in naive cells.

TCRdb re-called the PCR reads through MiXCR, storing one row per CDR3 protein. The repertoire holds 460,000 or so distinct CDR3 sequences, 25% seen once, with around 0.78% in the top ten. The CDR3 totals 17 residues. CDR1 and CDR2 (germline): SGHTA, FQGNSA. The germline V and J ends were trimmed by 3 bases and 1 base, with 13 bases remaining between them. With 10%, 30% or 50% of RNA, roughly 20,000 to 1,000,000 naive CD8 T cells were sequenced. Using a CD8+CD4-CCR7+CD45RA+ phenotype, naive CD8 T cells were sorted. This clonotype was observed many times. Its antigen is not known. This rearrangement joins TRBV7-2 to TRBJ1-6, with D perhaps matching TRBD1 (6 bases). Sample: naive CD8+ T cells from blood, with Jurkat cell RNA spiked in. Subset given: FACS-sorted CD8+CD4-CCR7+CD45RA+ naive T cells. This TCR derives from a human donor in good health. Some libraries in this study had Jurkat cell RNA spiked in. DNA of the CDR3: TGTGCCAGCAGCTTGCCCGAACAGGGTTCCTATAATTCACCCCTCCACTTT. It yields the protein CASSLPEQGSYNSPLHF.